A single sample is the source of the 17 T cell receptor beta chains below, sequenced in a study of cytomegalovirus exposure and HLA in healthy donors. PCR employed 60 Vbeta and 13 Jbeta primers. Libraries were prepared by immunoSEQ multiplex PCR; TCRdb keeps only in-frame clonotypes and omits some of them. The sample consists of about 110,000 clones, approximately 70% of them appearing once. Material for sequencing was PBMCs. All receptors derive from a man under 40 in good health and CMV-seropositive.

The chain couples TRBV10-3 to TRBJ1-4; 11 nucleotides align to TRBD1. This CDR3 comprises 16 residues. Trimming cost V 5 bases and J 7 bases; bases outside gene matches: 9. Germline values: CDR1 ENHRY, CDR2 SYGVKD. CDR3 sequence: CAISSASGTGGEKLFF. As DNA, the CDR3 is TGTGCCATCAGTAGCGCCTCTGGGACAGGGGGTGAAAAACTGTTTTTT.

This clone was counted between two and nine times. The same CDR3 also results from other DNA sequences found in this sample. J is TRBJ1-1 and V is TRBV10-2; D is uncertain. Germline CDR1 reads WSHSY; CDR2 reads SAAADI. Trimming shortened V by 5 bases and J by 3 bases, and 10 bases separated the two germline ends. This CDR3 spans 13 amino acids. The CDR3 bases are TGCGCCAGCAGTCGAGACACCTACACTGAAGCTTTCTTT. Its translation: CASSRDTYTEAFF.

The V and J genes are TRBV18 and TRBJ2-1; possibly TRBD2 for D (5 bases). The CDR3 sequence is 14 residues long. The V gene lost 4 bases and the J gene lost 5 bases, with 12 bases spanning the gap. CDR1 is KGHSH, CDR2 LQKENI, per germline. CDR3 sequence: CASSRPGLNNEQFF. DNA for the CDR3: TGTGCCAGCTCACGACCTGGACTGAACAATGAGCAGTTCTTC.

A few counts support this clone. The chain recombines TRBV7-6 with TRBJ1-3; the D is unclear. Trimming pared 9 bases from V and 4 bases from J, leaving 7 bases between. CDR1 SGHVS and CDR2 FNYEAQ come from the germline V gene. CDR3 size: 11 residues. CDR3 bases: TGTGCCAGTACGGGGGGAAACACCATATATTTT. Translating gives CASTGGNTIYF.

This clone came up a few times. This sequence joins TRBV7-2 and TRBJ2-2; 11 bases agree with TRBD1. The germline gives CDR1 SGHTA, CDR2 FQGNSA. The junction had 8 bases not matched to a gene; V was cut back by 1 base and J by 4 bases. CDR3 length: 18 amino acids. CDR3: CASSLGRRGQGATGELFF. The CDR3 DNA reads as TGTGCCAGCAGCTTAGGACGTAGAGGACAGGGGGCCACCGGGGAGCTGTTTTTT.

V gene TRBV28 combines with J gene TRBJ1-5; D not certain. Germline V gene data show CDR1 as MDHEN and CDR2 as SYDVKM. The CDR3 has 17 amino acids. Trimming took 4 bases from V and 0 from J, leaving 16 bases between them. CDR3 sequence: CASSSLDWRYSNQPQHF. CDR3 DNA sequence: TGTGCCAGCAGTTCCCTCGACTGGCGTTATAGCAATCAGCCCCAGCATTTT.

The chain employs TRBV11-2 and TRBJ1-2, with TRBD1 matching 8 bases. CDR3 length: 15 residues. Germline V lookup: CDR1 SGHAT, CDR2 FQNNGV. J gave up 4 bases and V 0 bases, and 4 bases lay outside the gene matches. The CDR3 sequence is CASSLEAGGVYGYTF. CDR3 coding DNA: TGTGCCAGCAGCTTAGAAGCAGGGGGCGTCTATGGCTACACCTTC. Combining the CDR3 with reference TRBV11-2 and TRBJ1-2 gives the whole variable domain EAGVAQSPRYKIIEKRQSVAFWCNPISGHATLYWYQQILGQGPKLLIQFQNNGVVDDSQLPKDRFSAERLKGVDSTLKIQPAKLEDSAVYLCASSLEAGGVYGYTFGSGTRLTVV.

The chain joins TRBV6-4 to TRBJ1-1; D not certain. Germline lookup yields CDR1 MRHNA and CDR2 SNTAGT. The CDR3 totals 13 residues. The germline V and J ends were trimmed by 6 bases and 1 base, with 9 bases remaining between them. CDR3 residues: CASRMEENTEAFF. DNA for the CDR3: TGTGCCAGCAGAATGGAGGAGAACACTGAAGCTTTCTTT.

The chain employs TRBV7-9 and TRBJ2-3, with unresolved D. V was shortened by 5 bases and J by 4 bases, with 7 bases between the two germline ends. The germline CDR1 and CDR2 sequences are SEHNR and FQNEAQ (reference sequence). The CDR3 is made up of 12 amino acids. CDR3 region: CASSRESDTQYF. The CDR3 bases are TGTGCCAGCAGCCGAGAATCAGATACGCAGTATTTT.

In this sample, this clone turned up a few times. This sequence joins TRBV5-5 and TRBJ1-6; TRBD1 agrees at 10 bases. V lost 4 bases, J lost 15 bases, and 13 bases stayed unmatched. The germline V gene encodes CDR1 SGHKS and CDR2 YYEKEE (reference sequence). CDR3 length: 15 amino acids. The CDR3 DNA sequence: TGTGCCAGCAGCGCGCCGGGACAGGGGTCCCCCTTCCTCCACTTT. It specifies CASSAPGQGSPFLHF.

The rearrangement uses TRBV5-1 and TRBJ2-5; weak D call: TRBD2 (6 bases). The V end was cut by 0 bases, the J end by 4 bases, with 22 bases between. The germline gives CDR1 SGHRS, CDR2 YFSETQ. The length of the CDR3 is 18 residues. Written as DNA, the CDR3 is TGCGCCAGCAGCTTGGTAGCGTCAGGGAGGTCAATGGGAGAGACCCAGTACTTC. Amino acid sequence: CASSLVASGRSMGETQYF.

The rearrangement links TRBV10-3 to TRBJ2-2, with 11 positions matching TRBD2. Germline values: CDR1 ENHRY, CDR2 SYGVKD. V was clipped by 3 bases and J by 4 bases; unmatched bases: 7. This CDR3 is built from 17 residues. The CDR3 region has the DNA TGTGCCATCAGTGATCCGACTAGCGGGGTGGTCACCGGGGAGCTGTTTTTT. This encodes CAISDPTSGVVTGELFF.

There are a few counts of this clone. The CDR3 DNA follows: TGTGCCAGCAGCTTAGTCGCGGGGGGGTCCTCGCTCGAAGCAGATACGCAGTATTTT. It yields the protein CASSLVAGGSSLEADTQYF. The chain couples TRBV7-2 to TRBJ2-3; 9 nucleotides line up with TRBD2. The CDR3 is made up of 19 amino acids. Germline V gene lookup returns CDR1 SGHTA and CDR2 FQGNSA. The J segment lost 4 bases and the V segment lost 1 base, leaving 15 bases of the junction unmatched.

V gene TRBV6-5 combines with J gene TRBJ2-2, with 8 bases that match TRBD2. CDR3 size: 14 residues. V gave up 10 bases and J gave up 1 base; unmatched junction bases: 5. In germline, CDR1 is MNHEY, CDR2 SVGAGI. The CDR3 region is CATGGGRNTGELFF. CDR3 DNA sequence: TGTGCCACCGGGGGGGGGAGGAACACCGGGGAGCTGTTTTTT.

The chain links TRBV9 to TRBJ2-1; 7 bases line up with TRBD2. CDR1 SGDLS and CDR2 YYNGEE come from the germline V gene. The CDR3 totals 16 residues. V lost 0 bases, J lost 0 bases, and 3 bases stayed unmatched. Here the CDR3 DNA reads TGTGCCAGCAGCGTAGATCCTAGCGGCTCCTACAATGAGCAGTTCTTC. Amino acids: CASSVDPSGSYNEQFF.

The V gene is TRBV5-1, the J gene TRBJ2-3, with TRBD2 matching 9 bases. V dropped 4 bases and J dropped 1; count of bases not matched to a gene: 4. Germline V gene sequence: CDR1 SGHRS, CDR2 YFSETQ. The CDR3 runs 15 residues. CDR3 sequence reads: CASSRGRGRTDTQYF. The CDR3, as DNA: TGCGCCAGCAGCCGCGGGAGGGGACGCACAGATACGCAGTATTTT.

V usage is TRBV7-6 and J usage is TRBJ2-2; D is perhaps TRBD2 (6 bases). CDR3 length: 14 amino acids. V gave up 2 bases and J gave up 7 bases, with 11 bases separating them. CDR1 is SGHVS and CDR2 is FNYEAQ in the germline V gene. The CDR3 DNA reads as TGTGCCAGCAGCTTAATCGGGGGAGACGGGGAGCTGTTTTTT. Translating it yields CASSLIGGDGELFF.